Listed below are T cell receptor beta chains from one sample, sequenced in a study of T cells in Graves' hyperthyroidism and ophthalmopathy. TCRdb itself ran the multiplex PCR reads through MiXCR, one entry per CDR3 protein. The profile covers hundreds of thousands of distinct CDR3 sequences, with roughly 21% appearing a single time and around 50% taken by the ten largest. Source material: blood. The receptors were gathered from a man aged 35 to 55 with Graves' ophthalmopathy. Both conserved end residues are part of each CDR3. Each record gives: CDR3 protein, CDR3 DNA, D gene, CDR3 length, J gene, clone size, V gene. A D gene is named only where the DNA matches it firmly. For some rows the clone size is stated as once, few or many, or as a class when expanded; others skip it.

CDR3aa: CASSPGTGDHQPQHF; CDR3nt: TGTGCCAGCAGTCCCGGGACAGGGGATCATCAGCCCCAGCATTTT; d_gene: TRBD1; len: 15; j_gene: TRBJ1-5; abundance: NA; v_gene: TRBV6-1
CDR3aa: CASTFRTAEAFF; CDR3nt: TGTGCCAGCACATTTAGGACAGCTGAAGCTTTCTTT; d_gene: NA; len: 12; j_gene: TRBJ1-1; abundance: many; v_gene: TRBV2
CDR3aa: CASSQDVTFF; CDR3nt: TGTGCCAGCAGCCAGGACGTAACTTTCTTT; d_gene: NA; len: 10; j_gene: TRBJ1-1; abundance: NA; v_gene: TRBV7-9
CDR3aa: CASSQAFGGNTEAFF; CDR3nt: TGTGCCAGCAGCCAAGCGTTTGGGGGCAACACTGAAGCTTTCTTT; d_gene: NA; len: 15; j_gene: TRBJ1-1; abundance: NA; v_gene: TRBV4-2
CDR3aa: CASSPPPTRPTYEQYF; CDR3nt: TGTGCCAGCAGTCCCCCCCCCACGCGCCCGACCTACGAGCAGTACTTC; d_gene: NA; len: 16; j_gene: TRBJ2-7; abundance: many; v_gene: TRBV28
CDR3aa: CASSPSDRSGKEKLFF; CDR3nt: TGTGCCAGCAGCCCATCGGACCGATCCGGGAAAGAAAAACTGTTTTTT; d_gene: NA; len: 16; j_gene: TRBJ1-4; abundance: few; v_gene: TRBV14
CDR3aa: CASSSRGSGSYNEQFF; CDR3nt: TGTGCCAGCAGCTCCCGTGGTAGCGGCTCCTACAATGAGCAGTTCTTC; d_gene: NA; len: 16; j_gene: TRBJ2-1; abundance: NA; v_gene: TRBV11-1
CDR3aa: CATSRGQSYQPQHF; CDR3nt: TGTGCCACCAGCAGGGGACAGTCCTATCAGCCCCAGCATTTT; d_gene: TRBD1; len: 14; j_gene: TRBJ1-5; abundance: NA; v_gene: TRBV15
CDR3aa: CASRVGLHNTDTQYF; CDR3nt: TGTGCCAGCAGAGTCGGACTACACAACACAGATACGCAGTATTTT; d_gene: NA; len: 15; j_gene: TRBJ2-3; abundance: many; v_gene: TRBV2
CDR3aa: CSARTVVNEQFF; CDR3nt: TGCAGTGCTCGGACAGTTGTCAATGAGCAGTTCTTC; d_gene: NA; len: 12; j_gene: TRBJ2-1; abundance: few; v_gene: TRBV20-1
CDR3aa: CAISDSGTSGRGGETQYF; CDR3nt: TGTGCCATCAGTGACTCCGGGACTAGCGGGAGAGGGGGCGAGACCCAGTACTTC; d_gene: TRBD2; len: 18; j_gene: TRBJ2-5; abundance: many; v_gene: TRBV10-3
CDR3aa: CASSGRRELEGYTF; CDR3nt: TGTGCCAGCAGTGGTCGCAGGGAACTAGAAGGCTACACCTTC; d_gene: NA; len: 14; j_gene: TRBJ1-2; abundance: many; v_gene: TRBV2
CDR3aa: CSVEVGEAGRYEQYF; CDR3nt: TGCAGCGTTGAAGTAGGGGAGGCAGGGCGCTACGAGCAGTACTTC; d_gene: NA; len: 15; j_gene: TRBJ2-7; abundance: NA; v_gene: TRBV29-1
CDR3aa: CASSPTQTGTGQPQHF; CDR3nt: TGTGCCAGCAGTCCCACCCAGACAGGGACAGGGCAGCCCCAGCATTTT; d_gene: TRBD1; len: 16; j_gene: TRBJ1-5; abundance: few; v_gene: TRBV6-1
CDR3aa: CASSLRGQGIWYF; CDR3nt: TGTGCCAGCAGCTTAAGGGGACAGGGGATTTGGTACTTC; d_gene: TRBD1; len: 13; j_gene: TRBJ2-5; abundance: many; v_gene: TRBV7-9
CDR3aa: CASSASGFSTDTQYF; CDR3nt: TGTGCCAGCAGCGCGTCCGGGTTTTCAACAGATACGCAGTATTTT; d_gene: NA; len: 15; j_gene: TRBJ2-3; abundance: NA; v_gene: TRBV9
CDR3aa: CASSRSIGQSSYEQYF; CDR3nt: TGTGCCAGCAGTCGCTCCATAGGACAAAGCTCCTACGAGCAGTACTTC; d_gene: NA; len: 16; j_gene: TRBJ2-7; abundance: NA; v_gene: TRBV6-1
CDR3aa: CATSDFPLAGEGTGELFF; CDR3nt: TGTGCCACCAGTGATTTCCCGCTAGCGGGGGAAGGGACCGGGGAGCTGTTTTTT; d_gene: TRBD2; len: 18; j_gene: TRBJ2-2; abundance: NA; v_gene: TRBV24-1
CDR3aa: CASSGLEGGRDEQYF; CDR3nt: TGTGCCAGCAGCGGGTTGGAGGGGGGTCGGGACGAGCAGTACTTC; d_gene: NA; len: 15; j_gene: TRBJ2-7; abundance: NA; v_gene: TRBV7-9
CDR3aa: CASSYSDVAGGPSPWGELFF; CDR3nt: TGTGCCAGCAGTTACTCGGACGTAGCGGGAGGGCCTAGTCCCTGGGGGGAGCTGTTTTTT; d_gene: TRBD2; len: 20; j_gene: TRBJ2-2; abundance: few; v_gene: TRBV6-2/TRBV6-3
CDR3aa: CASSSATGSGEQYF; CDR3nt: TGTGCCAGCAGCTCCGCGACAGGGTCGGGCGAGCAGTACTTC; d_gene: TRBD1; len: 14; j_gene: TRBJ2-7; abundance: many; v_gene: TRBV11-3
CDR3aa: CASSLSSGQPLGELFF; CDR3nt: TGTGCCAGCAGCTTAAGTAGCGGACAGCCCCTCGGGGAGCTGTTTTTT; d_gene: NA; len: 16; j_gene: TRBJ2-2; abundance: few; v_gene: TRBV7-3
CDR3aa: CASTMGGFYQPQHF; CDR3nt: TGTGCCAGCACTATGGGAGGTTTTTATCAGCCCCAGCATTTT; d_gene: NA; len: 14; j_gene: TRBJ1-5; abundance: many; v_gene: TRBV12-3/TRBV12-4
CDR3aa: CSARGLAATYEQYF; CDR3nt: TGCAGTGCTAGGGGACTAGCGGCTACCTACGAGCAGTACTTC; d_gene: TRBD2; len: 14; j_gene: TRBJ2-7; abundance: many; v_gene: TRBV20-1
CDR3aa: CASSPRLAGANYEQYF; CDR3nt: TGTGCCAGTAGTCCTCGACTAGCGGGGGCCAACTACGAGCAGTACTTC; d_gene: TRBD2; len: 16; j_gene: TRBJ2-7; abundance: NA; v_gene: TRBV19
CDR3aa: CASSLGGARELFF; CDR3nt: TGTGCCAGCAGCTTAGGGGGGGCCCGGGAACTGTTTTTT; d_gene: NA; len: 13; j_gene: TRBJ2-2; abundance: NA; v_gene: TRBV7-2
CDR3aa: CAWSGGEGIQYF; CDR3nt: TGTGCCTGGAGTGGGGGGGAAGGCATTCAGTACTTC; d_gene: NA; len: 12; j_gene: TRBJ2-4; abundance: many; v_gene: TRBV30
CDR3aa: CASSPSSTRDIQYF; CDR3nt: TGTGCCAGCAGCCCCAGCTCCACAAGGGACATTCAGTACTTC; d_gene: NA; len: 14; j_gene: TRBJ2-4; abundance: NA; v_gene: TRBV6-1
CDR3aa: CASSQVPSGGATQYF; CDR3nt: TGTGCCAGCAGCCAAGTTCCTAGCGGGGGGGCGACCCAGTACTTC; d_gene: TRBD2; len: 15; j_gene: TRBJ2-5; abundance: few; v_gene: TRBV3-1